The 7 T cell receptor beta chains below come from one sample, sequenced in a study of T cells in Graves' hyperthyroidism and ophthalmopathy. Amplification of TCR beta CDR3 regions was performed using RNA transcripts as template. The TCR CDR3 was amplified in a first-round RT-PCR using the HTBI primer set. MiXCR, run by TCRdb on the multiplex PCR reads, gives a single entry per CDR3 protein. The sample has roughly 500,000 distinct CDR3 sequences, approximately 23% seen once; the top ten hold approximately 49%. Sequencing was performed on blood. Receptors were obtained from a woman in her 70s with Graves' ophthalmopathy.

This clonotype was detected only a few times. The V gene is TRBV7-3, the J gene TRBJ1-1, with D perhaps matching TRBD1 (5 bases). The germline V gene encodes CDR1 SGHTA and CDR2 FQGTGA. Trimming took 4 bases from V and 7 from J, leaving 10 bases between them. This CDR3 contains 12 residues. The CDR3 DNA is TGTGCCAGCAGCTATGGGACCGGTGAAGCTTTCTTT. Its translation: CASSYGTGEAFF. Combining the CDR3 with reference TRBV7-3 and TRBJ1-1 gives the whole variable domain GAGVSQTPSNKVTEKGKYVELRCDPISGHTALYWYRQSLGQGPEFLIYFQGTGAADDSGLPNDRFFAVRPEGSVSTLKIQRTERGDSAVYLCASSYGTGEAFFGQGTRLTVV.

This chain connects TRBV10-3 to TRBJ2-2; 10 bases are shared with TRBD1. Germline V lookup: CDR1 ENHRY, CDR2 SYGVKD. Germline trimming cut 4 bases from V and 9 bases from J; bases unmatched to any gene: 5. The CDR3 spans 14 residues. CDR3 in DNA: TGTGCCATCAGTGTGGACAGGGGGGCCCGGGAGCTGTTTTTT. Translation gives CAISVDRGARELFF.

The table lists this clonotype with a few counts. The CDR3 nucleotides are TGCAGTGCTCCTAGAGAGAACCGGGACCACGTCAACAATGAGCAGTTCTTC. It encodes CSAPRENRDHVNNEQFF. V usage is TRBV20-1 and J usage is TRBJ2-1; D may correspond to TRBD1 or TRBD2 (5 bases each). From germline, CDR1 is DFQATT and CDR2 SNEGSKA (reference sequence). The CDR3 runs 17 residues. Trimming cost V 5 bases and J 5 bases, with 25 bases left between them.

This clonotype was seen more than once but under ten times. The chain combines TRBV6-1 with TRBJ2-1; tentatively, D is TRBD2 (5 bases). Germline V gives CDR1 MNHNS, CDR2 SASEGT. The CDR3 runs to 15 residues. Deletions cut 6 bases from V and 2 bases from J, with 14 bases between. Here the CDR3 reads CASSPSEGTYNEQFF. CDR3 sequence (DNA): TGTGCCAGCAGCCCATCAGAGGGCACCTACAATGAGCAGTTCTTC.

The chain couples TRBV19 to TRBJ2-1; 13 bases are a match to TRBD2. The CDR3 extends over 15 amino acids. The germline V gene encodes CDR1 LNHDA and CDR2 SQIVND (reference sequence). V lost 8 bases to trimming and J lost 5 bases; unmatched junction nucleotides: 6. CDR3 in DNA: TGTGCCAGTCGGACTAGCGGGAGAAGGAACAATGAGCAGTTCTTC. Its translation: CASRTSGRRNNEQFF.

The chain recombines TRBV6-5 with TRBJ2-7, with D perhaps TRBD1 (5 bases). The CDR3 has 15 residues. Germline V lookup: CDR1 MNHEY, CDR2 SVGAGI. V was trimmed by 0 bases and J by 0 bases, leaving 9 bases between them. This CDR3 is CASSYSSRGSYEQYF. The CDR3 coding sequence is TGTGCCAGCAGTTACTCGAGTAGGGGCTCCTACGAGCAGTACTTC.

This clonotype was seen a handful of times. The chain carries TRBV2 and TRBJ2-6; D call uncertain. Germline lookup yields CDR1 SNHLY and CDR2 FYNNEI. This CDR3 is 16 amino acids long. Trimming pared 3 bases from V and 4 bases from J, leaving 13 bases between. The CDR3 loop reads CASSEVGPSGANVLTF. The DNA for the CDR3 is TGTGCCAGCAGTGAGGTTGGGCCCTCGGGGGCCAACGTCCTGACTTTC. Filled out from reference TRBV2 and TRBJ2-6, the complete variable domain reads EPEVTQTPSHQVTQMGQEVILRCVPISNHLYFYWYRQILGQKVEFLVSFYNNEISEKSEIFDDQFSVERPDGSNFTLKIRSTKLEDSAMYFCASSEVGPSGANVLTFGAGSRLTVL.